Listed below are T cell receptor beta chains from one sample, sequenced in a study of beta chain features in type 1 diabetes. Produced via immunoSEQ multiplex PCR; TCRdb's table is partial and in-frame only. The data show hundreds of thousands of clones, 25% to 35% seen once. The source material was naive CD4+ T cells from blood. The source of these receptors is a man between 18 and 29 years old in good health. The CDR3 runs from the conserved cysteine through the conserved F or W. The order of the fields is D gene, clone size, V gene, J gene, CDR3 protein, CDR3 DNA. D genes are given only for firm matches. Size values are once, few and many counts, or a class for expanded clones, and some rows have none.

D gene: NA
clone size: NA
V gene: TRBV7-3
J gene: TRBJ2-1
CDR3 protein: CASSLEGSYNEQFF
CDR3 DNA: TGTGCCAGCAGCCTCGAGGGTTCCTACAATGAGCAGTTCTTC

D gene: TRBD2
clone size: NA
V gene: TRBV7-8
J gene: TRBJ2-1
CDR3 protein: CASTRRGGAGEDEQFF
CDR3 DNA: TGTGCCAGCACCCGCCGAGGCGGGGCGGGAGAAGATGAGCAGTTCTTC

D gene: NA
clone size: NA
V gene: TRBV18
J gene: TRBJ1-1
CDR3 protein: CASSPQGYGTEAFF
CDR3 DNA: TGTGCCAGCTCACCGCAGGGTTACGGCACTGAAGCTTTCTTT

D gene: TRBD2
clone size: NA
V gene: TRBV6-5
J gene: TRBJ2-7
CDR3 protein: CASNPGLAGYEQYF
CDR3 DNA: TGTGCCAGCAACCCGGGACTAGCGGGCTACGAGCAGTACTTC

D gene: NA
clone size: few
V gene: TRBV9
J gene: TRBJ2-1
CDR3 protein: CASSVAPFDEQFF
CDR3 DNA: TGTGCCAGCAGCGTAGCACCTTTCGATGAGCAGTTCTTC

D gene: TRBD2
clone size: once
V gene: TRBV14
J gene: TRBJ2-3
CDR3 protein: CASSQVPSSGSVFADTQYF
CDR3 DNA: TGTGCCAGCAGCCAAGTCCCCTCTAGCGGGAGTGTTTTCGCAGATACGCAGTATTTT

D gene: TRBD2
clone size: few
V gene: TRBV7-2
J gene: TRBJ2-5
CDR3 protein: CASSLASLAGGQTYF
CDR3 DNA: TGTGCCAGCAGCTTAGCTTCCCTAGCGGGAGGCCAAACATACTTC

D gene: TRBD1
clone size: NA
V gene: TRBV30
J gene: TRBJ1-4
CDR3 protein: CAWSPRQGANEKLFF
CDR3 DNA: TGTGCCTGGAGCCCTCGACAGGGGGCGAATGAAAAACTGTTTTTT

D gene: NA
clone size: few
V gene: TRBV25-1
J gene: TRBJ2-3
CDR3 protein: CASSEYGRDPSDTQYF
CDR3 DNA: TGTGCCAGCAGTGAATATGGGCGGGATCCGTCAGATACGCAGTATTTT

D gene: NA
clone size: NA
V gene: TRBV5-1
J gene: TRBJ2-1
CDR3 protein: CASSTGTLSNEQFF
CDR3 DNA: TGCGCCAGCAGTACAGGGACATTAAGCAATGAGCAGTTCTTC

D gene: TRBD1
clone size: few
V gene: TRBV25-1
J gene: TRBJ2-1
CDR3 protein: CASSGLPGQGSNEQFF
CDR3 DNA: TGTGCCAGCAGTGGCCTACCGGGACAGGGGAGCAATGAGCAGTTCTTC

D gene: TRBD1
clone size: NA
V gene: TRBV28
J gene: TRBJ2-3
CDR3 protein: CASSPQGADTQYF
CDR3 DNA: TGTGCCAGCAGCCCCCAGGGGGCAGATACGCAGTATTTT

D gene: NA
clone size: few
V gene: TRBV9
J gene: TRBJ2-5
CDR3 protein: CASSKTSVRETQYF
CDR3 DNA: TGTGCCAGCAGCAAGACTAGTGTTAGGGAGACCCAGTACTTC

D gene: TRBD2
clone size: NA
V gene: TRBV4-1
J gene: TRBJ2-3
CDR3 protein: CASSQVPGLASSSTDTQYF
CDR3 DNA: TGCGCCAGCAGCCAAGTTCCCGGACTAGCGTCTTCTAGCACAGATACGCAGTATTTT

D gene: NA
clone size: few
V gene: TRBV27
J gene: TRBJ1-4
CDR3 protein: CARITGEKEKLFF
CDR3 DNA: TGTGCCAGGATCACCGGGGAGAAGGAAAAACTGTTTTTT

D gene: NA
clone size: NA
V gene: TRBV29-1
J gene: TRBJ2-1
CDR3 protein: CSVESLIREQFF
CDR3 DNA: TGCAGCGTTGAATCTCTCATCCGCGAGCAGTTCTTC

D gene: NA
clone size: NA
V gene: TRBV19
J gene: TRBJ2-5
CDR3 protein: CASSSGPLGTQYF
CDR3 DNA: TGTGCCAGTAGTTCGGGACCATTAGGGACCCAGTACTTC

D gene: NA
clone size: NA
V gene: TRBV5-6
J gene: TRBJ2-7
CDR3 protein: CASSLYQTSYEQYF
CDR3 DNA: TGTGCCAGCAGCTTGTATCAGACCTCCTACGAGCAGTACTTC

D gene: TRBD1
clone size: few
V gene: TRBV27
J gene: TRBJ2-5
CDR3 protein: CASSHRGETQYF
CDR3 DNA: TGTGCCAGCAGTCACAGGGGAGAGACCCAGTACTTC

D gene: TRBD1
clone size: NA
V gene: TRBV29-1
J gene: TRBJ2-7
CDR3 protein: CSVETGGSLSYEQYF
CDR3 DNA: TGCAGCGTGGAGACAGGGGGCTCCCTGTCCTACGAGCAGTACTTC

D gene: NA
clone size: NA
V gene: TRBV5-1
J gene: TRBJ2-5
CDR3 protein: CASSAGGEETQYF
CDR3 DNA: TGCGCCAGCAGCGCAGGGGGGGAAGAGACCCAGTACTTC

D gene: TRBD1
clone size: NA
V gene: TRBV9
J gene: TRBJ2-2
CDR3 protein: CASSVGGGAGVTGELFF
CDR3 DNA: TGTGCCAGCAGCGTAGGAGGGGGCGCTGGGGTGACCGGGGAGCTGTTTTTT

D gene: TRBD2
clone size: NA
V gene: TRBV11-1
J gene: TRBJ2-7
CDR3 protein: CASSPRLATAYEQYF
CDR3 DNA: TGTGCCAGCAGCCCCAGACTAGCGACAGCCTACGAGCAGTACTTC

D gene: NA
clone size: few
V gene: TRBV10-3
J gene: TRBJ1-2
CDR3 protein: CAIGQDWGYTF
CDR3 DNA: TGTGCCATCGGCCAAGACTGGGGCTACACCTTC

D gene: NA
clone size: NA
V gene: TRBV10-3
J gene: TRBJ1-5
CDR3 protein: CAISEWGAGEDQPQHF
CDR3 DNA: TGTGCCATCAGTGAGTGGGGGGCTGGAGAGGATCAGCCCCAGCATTTT

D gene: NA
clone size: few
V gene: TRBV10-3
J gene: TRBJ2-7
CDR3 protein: CAISESPGSYEQYF
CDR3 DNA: TGTGCCATCAGTGAGTCACCGGGTTCCTACGAGCAGTACTTC

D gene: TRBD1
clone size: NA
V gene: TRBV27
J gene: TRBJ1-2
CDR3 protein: CASSLGTGSLYGYTF
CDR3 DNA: TGTGCCAGCAGTTTAGGGACAGGGTCCCTCTATGGCTACACCTTC

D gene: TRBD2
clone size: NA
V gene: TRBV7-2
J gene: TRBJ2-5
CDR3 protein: CASSLELAGVETQYF
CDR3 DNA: TGTGCCAGCAGCTTAGAACTAGCGGGAGTGGAGACCCAGTACTTC

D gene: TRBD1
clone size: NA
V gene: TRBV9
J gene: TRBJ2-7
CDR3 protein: CASSVEGDRYYEQYF
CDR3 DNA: TGTGCCAGCAGCGTAGAGGGGGACAGATACTACGAGCAGTACTTC

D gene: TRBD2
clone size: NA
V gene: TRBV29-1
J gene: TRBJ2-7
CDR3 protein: CSVGRLAGAGEQYF
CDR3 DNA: TGCAGCGTCGGTCGACTAGCGGGAGCTGGAGAGCAGTACTTC

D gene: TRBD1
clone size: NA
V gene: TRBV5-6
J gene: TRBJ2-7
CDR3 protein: CASSLGAQGAYEQYF
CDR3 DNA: TGTGCCAGCAGCCTAGGGGCGCAGGGGGCTTACGAGCAGTACTTC

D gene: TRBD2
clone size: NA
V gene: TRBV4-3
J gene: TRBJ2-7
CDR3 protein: CASSQGLAGGSYEQYF
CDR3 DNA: TGCGCCAGCAGCCAAGGGCTAGCGGGAGGCTCCTACGAGCAGTACTTC

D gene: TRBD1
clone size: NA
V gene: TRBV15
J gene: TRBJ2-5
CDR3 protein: CATSTHRGAVETQYF
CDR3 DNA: TGTGCCACCAGCACTCACAGGGGTGCTGTAGAGACCCAGTACTTC

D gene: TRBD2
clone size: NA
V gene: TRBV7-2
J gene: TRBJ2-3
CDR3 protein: CASSLRTSGSSTDTQYF
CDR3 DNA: TGTGCCAGCAGCCTTCGGACTAGCGGCTCTAGCACAGATACGCAGTATTTT

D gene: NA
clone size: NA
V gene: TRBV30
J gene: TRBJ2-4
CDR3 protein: CAWSLAGLVKNIQYF
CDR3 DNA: TGTGCCTGGAGTCTGGCGGGATTAGTCAAAAACATTCAGTACTTC